Listed below are T cell receptor beta chains from one sample, sequenced in a study of blood T cell repertoires in COVID-19. Repertoires were generated with immunoSEQ multiplex PCR, while TCRdb's copy carries only in-frame clones and drops some. Among some 190,000 clones listed, 84% were seen once. The specimen sequenced was peripheral blood. These receptors were obtained from a woman in her 70s with active or convalescent COVID-19. CDR3s include the opening cysteine and the closing phenylalanine or tryptophan. D genes are given only for firm matches. Size is stated for part of the rows, as once, few or many counts, or as a class when the clone is expanded.

TRBD1	TRBV6-5	NA	TRBJ2-7	TGTGCCAGCCACCCACCGGGACAGGTCTACGAGCAGTACTTC	CASHPPGQVYEQYF
TRBD2	TRBV5-4	NA	TRBJ2-4	TGTGCCAGCAGTTCCGGGACTAGCGGGGCCCTAGCCAAAAACATTCAGTACTTC	CASSSGTSGALAKNIQYF
TRBD1	TRBV5-1	few	TRBJ1-3	TGCGCCAGCAGCTTGGGGACAGGGGGAGTCGGAAACACCATATATTTT	CASSLGTGGVGNTIYF
TRBD1	TRBV24-1	few	TRBJ1-5	TGTGCCACCAGTGATCCAGGGACAGGGCACCAGCCCCAGCATTTT	CATSDPGTGHQPQHF
NA	TRBV12-3/TRBV12-4	NA	TRBJ2-7	TGTGCCAGCAGTCCCGCCTACGAGCAGTACTTC	CASSPAYEQYF
NA	TRBV19	NA	TRBJ1-6	TGTGCCAGTAGTGTCAGGAATTCACCCCTCCACTTT	CASSVRNSPLHF
NA	TRBV18	NA	TRBJ2-2	TGTGCCAGCTCACCCGATAGCGGAATAAACACCGGGGAGCTGTTTTTT	CASSPDSGINTGELFF
TRBD1	TRBV7-6	NA	TRBJ1-1	TGTGCCAGCAGCTTAGTACAGGGGGCAGGAACTGAAGCTTTCTTT	CASSLVQGAGTEAFF
TRBD2	TRBV6-5	NA	TRBJ2-1	TGTGCCAGCATACTAGCGTCATCCTACAATGAGCAGTTCTTC	CASILASSYNEQFF
TRBD1	TRBV28	NA	TRBJ1-2	TGTGCCAGCAGGGGGACAGGGGGAATCCCCAACTATGGCTACACCTTC	CASRGTGGIPNYGYTF
NA	TRBV29-1	NA	TRBJ1-1	TGCAGTGTTTCCGCACCAGAGGGTGGCACTGAAGCTTTCTTT	CSVSAPEGGTEAFF
NA	TRBV19	NA	TRBJ1-4	TGTGCCAGTAGTCCGCGGACAGCCACCGCTGCAACTAATGAAAAACTGTTTTTT	CASSPRTATAATNEKLFF
NA	TRBV18	NA	TRBJ2-1	TGTGCCAGCTCACCTTTGGGGATACAGGGCAATGAGCAGTTCTTC	CASSPLGIQGNEQFF
TRBD1	TRBV25-1	NA	TRBJ1-2	TGTGCCAGCAGCCTCGAACAGGGGGCTAACTATGGCTACACCTTC	CASSLEQGANYGYTF
TRBD1	TRBV18	NA	TRBJ2-7	TGTGCCAGCTCACCACCGGGACAGGGAATTCGGTCCCCCTACGAGCAGTACTTC	CASSPPGQGIRSPYEQYF
TRBD1	TRBV9	NA	TRBJ1-1	TGTGCCAGCAGCGTAGGGACAGGGGCGAACACTGAAGCTTTCTTT	CASSVGTGANTEAFF
NA	TRBV9	NA	TRBJ2-2	TGTGCCAGCAGCCCAAGCTCCCTTGGCACCGGGGAGCTGTTTTTT	CASSPSSLGTGELFF
NA	TRBV7-9	NA	TRBJ1-5	TGTGCCAGCAGCTTGTACAGATCCAATCAGCCCCAGCATTTT	CASSLYRSNQPQHF